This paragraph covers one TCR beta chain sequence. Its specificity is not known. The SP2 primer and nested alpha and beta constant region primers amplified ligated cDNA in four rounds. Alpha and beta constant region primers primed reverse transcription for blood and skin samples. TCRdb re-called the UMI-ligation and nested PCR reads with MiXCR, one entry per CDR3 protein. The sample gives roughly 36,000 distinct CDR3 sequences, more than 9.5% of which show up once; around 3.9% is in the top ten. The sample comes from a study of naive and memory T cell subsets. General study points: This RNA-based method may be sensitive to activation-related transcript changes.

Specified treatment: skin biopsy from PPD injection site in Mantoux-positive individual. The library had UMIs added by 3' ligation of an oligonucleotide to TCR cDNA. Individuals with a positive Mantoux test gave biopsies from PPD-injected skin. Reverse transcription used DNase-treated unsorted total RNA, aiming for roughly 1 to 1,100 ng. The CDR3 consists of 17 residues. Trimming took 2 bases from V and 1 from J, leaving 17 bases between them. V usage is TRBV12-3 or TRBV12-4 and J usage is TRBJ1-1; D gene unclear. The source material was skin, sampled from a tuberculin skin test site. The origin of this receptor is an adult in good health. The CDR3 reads CASSLFRASYRNTEAFF. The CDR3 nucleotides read TGTGCCAGCAGTTTATTTAGGGCGTCTTATAGGAACACTGAAGCTTTCTTT.